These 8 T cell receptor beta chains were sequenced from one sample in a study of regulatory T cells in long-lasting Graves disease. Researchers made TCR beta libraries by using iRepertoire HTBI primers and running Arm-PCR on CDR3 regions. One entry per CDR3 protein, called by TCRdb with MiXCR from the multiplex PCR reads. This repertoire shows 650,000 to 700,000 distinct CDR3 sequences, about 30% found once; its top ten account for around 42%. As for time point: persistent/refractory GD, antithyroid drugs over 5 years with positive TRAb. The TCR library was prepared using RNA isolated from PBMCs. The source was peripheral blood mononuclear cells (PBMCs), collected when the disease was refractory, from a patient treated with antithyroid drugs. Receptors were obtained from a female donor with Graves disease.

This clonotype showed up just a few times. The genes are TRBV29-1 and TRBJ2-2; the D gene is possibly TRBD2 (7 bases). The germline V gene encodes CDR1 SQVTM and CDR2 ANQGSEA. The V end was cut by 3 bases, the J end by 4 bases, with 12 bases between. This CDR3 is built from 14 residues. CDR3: CSVERGRGTGELFF. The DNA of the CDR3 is TGCAGCGTTGAGAGGGGGAGGGGCACCGGGGAGCTGTTTTTT.

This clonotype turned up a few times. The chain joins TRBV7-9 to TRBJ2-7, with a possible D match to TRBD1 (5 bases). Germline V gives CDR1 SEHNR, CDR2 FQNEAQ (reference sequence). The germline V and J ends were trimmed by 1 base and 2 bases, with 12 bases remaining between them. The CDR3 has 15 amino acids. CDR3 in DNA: TGTGCCAGCAGCTTAGGGGGCGAACCTCCCTACGAGCAGTACTTC. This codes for CASSLGGEPPYEQYF.

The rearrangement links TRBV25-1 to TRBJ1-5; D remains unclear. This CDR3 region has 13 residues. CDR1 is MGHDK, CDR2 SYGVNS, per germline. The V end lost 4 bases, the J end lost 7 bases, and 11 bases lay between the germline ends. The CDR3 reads CASSGGGGQPQHF. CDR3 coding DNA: TGTGCCAGCAGTGGGGGTGGCGGGCAGCCCCAGCATTTT.

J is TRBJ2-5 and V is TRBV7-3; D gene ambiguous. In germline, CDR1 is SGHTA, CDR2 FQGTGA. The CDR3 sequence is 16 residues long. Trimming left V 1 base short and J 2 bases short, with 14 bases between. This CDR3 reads CASSLIPGATQETQYF. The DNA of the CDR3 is TGTGCCAGCAGCTTAATACCTGGCGCTACTCAAGAGACCCAGTACTTC.

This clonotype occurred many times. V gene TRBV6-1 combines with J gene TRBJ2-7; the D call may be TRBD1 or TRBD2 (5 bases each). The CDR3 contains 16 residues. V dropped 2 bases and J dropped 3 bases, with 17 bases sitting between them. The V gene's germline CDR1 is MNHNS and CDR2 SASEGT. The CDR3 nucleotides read TGTGCCAGCAGTGAATCCTGGGACCCCAGCTACTACGAGCAGTACTTC. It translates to CASSESWDPSYYEQYF.

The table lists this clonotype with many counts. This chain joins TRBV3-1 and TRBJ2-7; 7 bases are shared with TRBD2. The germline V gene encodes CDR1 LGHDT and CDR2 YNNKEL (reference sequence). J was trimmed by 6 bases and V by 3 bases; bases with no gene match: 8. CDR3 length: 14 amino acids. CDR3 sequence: CASSHGRRTSEQYF. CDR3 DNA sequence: TGTGCCAGCAGCCACGGGAGGAGGACGTCCGAGCAGTACTTC.

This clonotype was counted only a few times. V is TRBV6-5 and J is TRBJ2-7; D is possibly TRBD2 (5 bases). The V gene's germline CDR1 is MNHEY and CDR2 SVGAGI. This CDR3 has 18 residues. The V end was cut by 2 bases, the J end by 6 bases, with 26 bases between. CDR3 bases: TGTGCCAGCAGTTACATAGGTAAAGGAGGTATTTATGTAAGCGAGCAGTACTTC. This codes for CASSYIGKGGIYVSEQYF.

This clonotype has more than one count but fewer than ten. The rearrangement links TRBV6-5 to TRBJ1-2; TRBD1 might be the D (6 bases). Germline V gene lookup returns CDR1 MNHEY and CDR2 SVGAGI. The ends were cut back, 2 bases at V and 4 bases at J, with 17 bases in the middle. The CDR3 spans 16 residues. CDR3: CASSYQQEGVGYGYTF. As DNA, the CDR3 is TGTGCCAGCAGTTACCAGCAAGAGGGGGTTGGCTATGGCTACACCTTC.